A single sample is the source of the 10 T cell receptor beta chains below, sequenced in a study of T cell responses to AZD1222 COVID-19 vaccine. Here immunoSEQ multiplex PCR was the method, and the copy in TCRdb shows in-frame clones only, minus some. The sample lists about 180,000 clones; around nine tenths were seen once. Sequenced material: peripheral blood, taken on day 0 of AZD1222 vaccination. These receptor sequences come from an adult in good health.

Only a few counts were recorded for this clone. The rearrangement joins TRBV4-1 to TRBJ2-2, with a weak D call TRBD1 (5 bases). The V gene's germline CDR1 is MGHRA and CDR2 YSYEKL. The CDR3 runs to 16 residues. V was clipped by 4 bases and J by 5 bases, with 17 bases between them. This CDR3 reads CASSLGPVMGTGELFF. The CDR3 nucleotides are TGCGCCAGCAGCCTGGGGCCGGTAATGGGGACCGGGGAGCTGTTTTTT.

This clone was observed a few times. The chain has TRBV7-9 and TRBJ1-6; perhaps TRBD1 as D (6 bases). This CDR3 is built from 14 residues. The germline CDR1 and CDR2 sequences are SEHNR and FQNEAQ (reference sequence). Deletions cut 5 bases from V and 8 bases from J, with 13 bases between. The CDR3 nucleotides read TGTGCCAGCAGCCCGACCAGGGGTGATTCACCCCTCCACTTT. Translation: CASSPTRGDSPLHF.

V usage is TRBV7-2 and J usage is TRBJ2-2; the match to TRBD2 covers 9 bases. V lost 5 bases and J lost 1; bases outside the gene matches: 11. The germline V gene has CDR1 SGHTA and CDR2 FQGNSA. The CDR3 loop spans 18 amino acids. This chain's CDR3 is CASSRRAGGPGNTGELFF. The CDR3 DNA reads as TGTGCCAGCAGCCGGAGGGCGGGAGGGCCTGGGAACACCGGGGAGCTGTTTTTT.

The table lists this clone with a count of one. This chain links TRBV13 with TRBJ1-3; D might be TRBD1 (5 bases). From germline, CDR1 is PRHDT and CDR2 FYEKMQ (reference sequence). The CDR3 consists of 15 residues. The V end lost 3 bases, the J end lost 3 bases, and 12 bases lay between the germline ends. The CDR3 region has the DNA TGTGCCAGCAGCTTCATTCGGGGGTTTGGAAACACCATATATTTT. This codes for CASSFIRGFGNTIYF.

The chain combines TRBV5-1 with TRBJ2-5; the match to TRBD1 covers 9 bases. Germline V gene sequence: CDR1 SGHRS, CDR2 YFSETQ. CDR3 length: 18 amino acids. Losses at the gene ends were 4 bases for V and 0 bases for J; bases not matched to a gene: 13. DNA for the CDR3: TGCGCCAGCAGCACCCTCGGGACAGGGCAACCGTACCAAGAGACCCAGTACTTC. Encoded protein: CASSTLGTGQPYQETQYF. The entire variable domain, with the rest obtained from reference TRBV5-1 and TRBJ2-5, is as follows: KAGVTQTPRYLIKTRGQQVTLSCSPISGHRSVSWYQQTPGQGLQFLFEYFSETQRNKGNFPGRFSGRQFSNSRSEMNVSTLELGDSALYLCASSTLGTGQPYQETQYFGPGTRLLVL.

V usage is TRBV6-6 and J usage is TRBJ2-5; the match to TRBD1 covers 10 bases. The CDR3 sequence is 15 residues long. Per germline, CDR1 MNHNY and CDR2 SVGAGI (reference sequence). J gave up 3 bases and V 5 bases, and 6 bases lay outside the gene matches. The CDR3 DNA sequence: TGTGCCAGCAGTGCCGACAGGGGGCAGAAAGAGACCCAGTACTTC. Its protein is CASSADRGQKETQYF.

This chain links TRBV7-8 with TRBJ1-1, with D unclear. The V gene's germline CDR1 is SGHVS and CDR2 FQNEAQ. V was shortened by 4 bases and J by 8 bases, with 8 bases between the two germline ends. CDR3 length: 11 residues. The CDR3 sequence is CASSSGREAFF. The CDR3 DNA sequence: TGTGCCAGCAGCTCGGGAAGGGAAGCTTTCTTT.

This chain connects TRBV7-8 to TRBJ1-3, with TRBD1 as a possible D gene (6 bases). V lost 1 base to trimming and J lost 3 bases, with 10 bases between them. Per germline, CDR1 SGHVS and CDR2 FQNEAQ. There are 15 residues in the CDR3. The DNA of the CDR3 is TGTGCCAGCAGCTTAGGTGGGGGCATTGGAAACACCATATATTTT. This gives the protein CASSLGGGIGNTIYF.

The CDR3, as DNA: TGTGCCACCTTACCGGGACTAGCTGTTAAGAGCTCCTACAATGAGCAGTTCTTC. Residues: CATLPGLAVKSSYNEQFF. V is TRBV28 and J is TRBJ2-1, with TRBD2 matching over 9 bases. CDR3 length: 18 amino acids. The V segment lost 10 bases and the J segment 0 bases; nucleotides outside the gene matches: 16. In germline, CDR1 is MDHEN, CDR2 SYDVKM.

The chain employs TRBV6-6 and TRBJ2-2, with a weak D call TRBD2 (6 bases). Germline loops: CDR1 MNHNY, CDR2 SVGAGI (reference sequence). CDR3 size: 16 residues. The V end lost 0 bases, the J end lost 6 bases, and 14 bases lay between the germline ends. As DNA, the CDR3 is TGTGCCAGCAGTTACTCGCCAAGTACTAGCCCCGGGGAGCTGTTTTTT. Translation gives CASSYSPSTSPGELFF.